This is a list of T cell receptor beta chains from one sample in a study of shared clonotypes between healthy human individuals. The table came from immunoSEQ multiplex PCR; TCRdb's copy has only in-frame clones and leaves some out. The sample holds 2 million to 2.5 million clones, about 92% seen once. The sequenced sample was naive CD8+ T cells from PBMCs. These receptors came from a young man in good health. Some clones in this sample may be carry-over from other donors' samples. The CDR3 runs from the conserved cysteine through the conserved F or W. The D gene is left open where the match is weak.

V gene: TRBV7-9
J gene: TRBJ2-7
D gene: -
CDR3 DNA: TGTGCCAGCAGCTATAGACAGGACTCCTACGAGCAGTACTTC
CDR3 protein: CASSYRQDSYEQYF

V gene: TRBV28
J gene: TRBJ2-1
D gene: TRBD1
CDR3 DNA: TGTGCCAGCAACAGACCCGGGACAGGGGACAATGAGCAGTTCTTC
CDR3 protein: CASNRPGTGDNEQFF

V gene: TRBV28
J gene: TRBJ1-2
D gene: -
CDR3 DNA: TGTGCCAGCAGTTTCGGCCAGAACTATGGCTACACCTTC
CDR3 protein: CASSFGQNYGYTF

V gene: TRBV6-5
J gene: TRBJ1-2
D gene: -
CDR3 DNA: TGTGCCAGCAGGGGACCGCCAAACTATGGCTACACCTTC
CDR3 protein: CASRGPPNYGYTF

V gene: TRBV9
J gene: TRBJ2-2
D gene: TRBD2
CDR3 DNA: TGTGCCAGCAGTGCCCTTCCGGGACTAGAGACCACCGGGGAGCTGTTTTTT
CDR3 protein: CASSALPGLETTGELFF

V gene: TRBV9
J gene: TRBJ1-2
D gene: -
CDR3 DNA: TGTGCCAGCACACGACTGCGGAACTATGGCTACACCTTC
CDR3 protein: CASTRLRNYGYTF

V gene: TRBV5-6
J gene: TRBJ1-1
D gene: -
CDR3 DNA: TGTGCCAGCAGCTCAGGCCAGGCCTTCGACGAAGCTTTCTTT
CDR3 protein: CASSSGQAFDEAFF

V gene: TRBV12-5
J gene: TRBJ2-3
D gene: -
CDR3 DNA: TGTGCTAGTGGTTTGGGGCGGGGCCCCCCCACAGATACGCAGTATTTT
CDR3 protein: CASGLGRGPPTDTQYF

V gene: TRBV6-5
J gene: TRBJ2-7
D gene: TRBD2
CDR3 DNA: TGTGCCAGCAGCGATAGCGGGAGGGCGATCGAGCAGTACTTC
CDR3 protein: CASSDSGRAIEQYF

V gene: TRBV19
J gene: TRBJ1-1
D gene: -
CDR3 DNA: TGTGCCAGTAGTATAGTGGGCCGTTGGGACACTGAAGCTTTCTTT
CDR3 protein: CASSIVGRWDTEAFF

V gene: TRBV9
J gene: TRBJ2-7
D gene: TRBD1
CDR3 DNA: TGTGCCAGCAGCGTAGGTGTCGGGACAGGGGCCTACGAGCAGTACTTC
CDR3 protein: CASSVGVGTGAYEQYF

V gene: TRBV27
J gene: TRBJ2-3
D gene: -
CDR3 DNA: TGTGCCAGCAGTTTGGGGGCTAGCGGCACAGATACGCAGTATTTT
CDR3 protein: CASSLGASGTDTQYF